This TCR beta chain came from a study of control samples from healthy donors and cancer patients. This table comes from immunoSEQ multiplex PCR, and its TCRdb copy is limited to in-frame clones, with some not included. This repertoire includes about 200,000 clones. Regarding this clone: Other DNA sequences within the sample encode an identical CDR3.

The germline CDR1 and CDR2 sequences are WNHNN and SYGVQD (reference sequence). V dropped 4 bases and J dropped 7 bases, with 8 bases sitting between them. The CDR3 loop spans 12 amino acids. This rearrangement joins TRBV10-1 to TRBJ1-5; D may be TRBD1 (5 bases). The sequencing input was blood. This receptor was obtained from a woman younger than 45 in good health. Written as DNA, the CDR3 is TGCGCCAGCAGTGCCGGGGGGCAGCCCCAGCATTTT. It yields the protein CASSAGGQPQHF.